This TCR beta chain was sequenced in a study of T cells in Graves' hyperthyroidism and ophthalmopathy. RNA transcripts provided the source from which TCR beta CDR3 regions were amplified. The TCR CDR3 was amplified in a first-round RT-PCR using the HTBI primer set. TCRdb re-derived calls from the multiplex PCR reads in MiXCR, one entry per CDR3 protein. The sample shows 380,000 or so distinct CDR3 sequences, about 18% of them seen only once. At least ten counts were recorded for this clonotype. The CDR3 is 18 residues long. V dropped 5 bases and J dropped 2 bases, with 19 bases sitting between them. The TCR comes from a woman younger than 35 with Graves' hyperthyroidism. The chain has TRBV12-3 or TRBV12-4 and TRBJ1-6; D is perhaps TRBD1 (5 bases). Sequencing used blood. In DNA, the CDR3 is TGTGCCAGCAGTCCGCCTGCGGGGGGTGGCACCTATAATTCACCCCTCCACTTT. Its translation: CASSPPAGGGTYNSPLHF.